The 2 T cell receptor beta chains given below trace back to one sample, sequenced in a study of control samples from healthy donors and cancer patients. Generated by immunoSEQ multiplex PCR, the TCRdb table keeps only in-frame clones and is missing some. Of approximately 58,000 clones detected, approximately 89% appear once; the ten largest clones hold roughly 12%. What was sequenced was PBMCs. The source of these receptors is a woman aged 55-75 years with lung cancer.

V usage is TRBV7-2 and J usage is TRBJ2-1; TRBD2 agrees at 10 bases. Germline values: CDR1 SGHTA, CDR2 FQGNSA. This CDR3 contains 16 residues. V lost 1 base to trimming and J lost 8 bases; unmatched junction nucleotides: 8. For the CDR3, the DNA is TGTGCCAGCAGCTTAGGTCCTAGCGGGAGATTGTATGAGCAGTTCTTC. It codes for CASSLGPSGRLYEQFF. Together with reference TRBV7-2 and TRBJ2-1, the CDR3 gives the full variable domain: GAGVSQSPSNKVTEKGKDVELRCDPISGHTALYWYRQSLGQGLEFLIYFQGNSAPDKSGLPSDRFSAERTGGSVSTLTIQRTQQEDSAVYLCASSLGPSGRLYEQFFGPGTRLTVL.

The chain uses TRBV28 and TRBJ1-6; D remains unclear. V was pared by 4 bases and J by 3 bases, with 10 bases between. The germline V gene encodes CDR1 MDHEN and CDR2 SYDVKM. This CDR3 is built from 15 residues. CDR3 nucleotides: TGTGCCAGCAGTTCCGGAATCTTCTATAATTCACCCCTCCACTTT. Its translation is CASSSGIFYNSPLHF.